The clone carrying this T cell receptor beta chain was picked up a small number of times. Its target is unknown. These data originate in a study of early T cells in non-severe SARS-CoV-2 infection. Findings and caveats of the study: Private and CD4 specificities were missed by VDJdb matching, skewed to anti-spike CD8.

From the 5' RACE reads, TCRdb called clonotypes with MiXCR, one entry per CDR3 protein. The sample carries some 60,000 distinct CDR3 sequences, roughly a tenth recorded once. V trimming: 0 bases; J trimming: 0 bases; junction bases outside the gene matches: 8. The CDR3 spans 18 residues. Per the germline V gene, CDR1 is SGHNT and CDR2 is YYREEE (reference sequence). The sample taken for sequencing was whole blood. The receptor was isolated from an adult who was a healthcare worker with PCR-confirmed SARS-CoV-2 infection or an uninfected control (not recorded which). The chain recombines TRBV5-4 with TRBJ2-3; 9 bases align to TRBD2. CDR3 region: CASSLAGLAGPSTDTQYF. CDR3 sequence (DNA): TGTGCCAGCAGCTTGGCCGGTCTAGCGGGACCTAGCACAGATACGCAGTATTTT.